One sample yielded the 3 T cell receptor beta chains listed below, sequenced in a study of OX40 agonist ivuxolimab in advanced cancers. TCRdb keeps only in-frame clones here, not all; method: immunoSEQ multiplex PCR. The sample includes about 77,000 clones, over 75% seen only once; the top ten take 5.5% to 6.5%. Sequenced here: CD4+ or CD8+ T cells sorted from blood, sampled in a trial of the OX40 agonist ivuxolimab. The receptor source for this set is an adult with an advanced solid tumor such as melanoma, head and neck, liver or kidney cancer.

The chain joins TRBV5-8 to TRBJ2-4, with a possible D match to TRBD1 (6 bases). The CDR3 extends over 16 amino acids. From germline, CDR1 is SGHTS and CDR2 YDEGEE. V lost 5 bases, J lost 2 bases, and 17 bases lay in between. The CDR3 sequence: CASRNRETGSKNIQYF. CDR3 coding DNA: TGTGCCAGCAGAAACAGGGAAACAGGGTCCAAAAACATTCAGTACTTC. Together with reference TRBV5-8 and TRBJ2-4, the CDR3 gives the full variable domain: EAGVTQSPTHLIKTRGQQATLRCSPISGHTSVYWYQQALGLGLQFLLWYDEGEERNRGNFPPRFSGRQFPNYSSELNVNALELEDSALYLCASRNRETGSKNIQYFGAGTRLSVL.

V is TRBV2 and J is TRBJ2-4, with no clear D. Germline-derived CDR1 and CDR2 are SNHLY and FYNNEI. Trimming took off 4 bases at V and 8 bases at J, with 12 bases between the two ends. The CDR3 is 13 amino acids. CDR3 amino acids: CASSGTPLDIQYF. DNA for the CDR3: TGTGCCAGCAGTGGGACCCCTCTAGACATTCAGTACTTC.

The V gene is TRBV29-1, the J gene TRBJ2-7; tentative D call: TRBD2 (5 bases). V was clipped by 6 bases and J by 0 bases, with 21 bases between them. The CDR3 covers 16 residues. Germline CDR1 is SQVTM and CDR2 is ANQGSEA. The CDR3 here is CSVPGVDGKSSYEQYF. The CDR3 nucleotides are TGCAGCGTCCCCGGGGTAGACGGAAAAAGCTCCTACGAGCAGTACTTC.